This T cell receptor beta chain is drawn from a study of blood T cells in healthy people across ages (dated by TCRdb to the mid-2010s). Notes on the research overall: In model experiments, template switching captured about one uniquely barcoded TCR beta cDNA molecule for every two T cells. The donors were split into four age groups: young (average about 15 years), middle-aged (roughly 42), aged (roughly 60) and long-lived (roughly 86). The study analyzed two additional independent replicas of 1 million unique cDNA reads from the same blood draw for two donors, one aged 18 to 30 and one aged 80 or older. Using deep sequencing normalized with unique cDNA molecular identifiers, the study measured how TCR beta repertoire diversity changes with age.

Library preparation used 5' RACE. For sequencing, an Illumina HiSeq 2500 was employed. A second roughly 6 to 12 cycle PCR used a sample-barcoded 5' primer and a J-beta primer mix. Each TCR beta cDNA molecule received a unique molecular identifier from a template-switch 5' adaptor carrying 12 random nucleotides. At least 2.5 million CDR3-containing paired-end reads were obtained from each sample. All of the RNA was converted into first-strand cDNA using the Mint cDNA synthesis kit, with a TRBC-specific oligonucleotide serving as the primer. All cDNA was treated with uracil-DNA glycosylase and then went through a first 18-cycle PCR with the universal primers M1SS and BC2_uni_R. As for how the authors treated the data: For normalization, 1 million high-quality reads, each with a distinct molecular identifier, were randomly selected from each sample. Reads sharing molecular identifiers were discarded rather than binned into consensus sequences. CDR3 identification, clonotype clustering and error correction used MiTCR with a Q25 quality threshold and the strictest error-elimination algorithm. A nonparametric unseen species model with Euler transformation was used to estimate lower-bound total TCR beta diversity. Clones were called with MiXCR by TCRdb after fastp trimmed the public reads at Q25, and only in-frame beta chains were retained. Each CDR3 protein appears once, grouped with its most common genes and DNA. TCRdb assigned the V and J calls; the authors' analysis was not used. In all, the sample holds about 780,000 distinct CDR3 sequences, and roughly 25% of those were seen once. The ten top clones hold 3% of the sample.

The approximately 39 donors, aged about 6 to 95 years, were systemically healthy Caucasian individuals from Russia. About 10 milliliters of peripheral blood were collected from each donor into EDTA-treated Vacutainer tubes. Ficoll-Paque density-gradient centrifugation was used to isolate PBMCs, with at least 7 million per sample. Trizol reagent was used to extract total RNA from PBMCs, with at least 5.5 micrograms per sample. The percentages of naive CD45RAhigh/CD27high T cells were determined by flow cytometry on a PBMC aliquot from every donor. General findings and caveats noted by the study authors: Bulk unsorted PBMC profiling prevented conclusive comparison of naive and antigen-experienced compartments. Because the CMV infection status of the donors was unknown, age-related changes in expanded clonotypes may potentially have been confounded. The long-lived group showed more naive CD4+ T cells, fewer expanded clones and increased TCR diversity than the aged group, suggesting age selection. Observed TCR beta diversity per million T cells fell roughly linearly with age, and a significant reduction was already apparent by age around 40. Estimates of total diversity from one million sequenced T cells were regarded as lower bounds and underestimates. The percentage of naive T cells measured by flow cytometry correlated strongly with observed TCR beta diversity.

Only a few counts were recorded for this clonotype. The antigen it binds to is not known. Per-base quality was not reported, and no clone a single base away is much larger than it. Its CDR3 holds 15 amino acids, cysteine through phenylalanine. The DNA shown is the 45-base CDR3, in frame from base 1. Sequences SNHLY (CDR1) and FYNNEI (CDR2) are obtained from the germline V gene. Another study also made use of these data, one on T cells of mothers and their children. The second study also describes: Nine systemically healthy Caucasian individuals served as donors, namely three mothers together with their six children. cDNA synthesis used all of the extracted RNA, with approximately 1.4 ug of RNA in each 15 ul reaction. In the second PCR, the M1S primer added sample barcodes and 2-4 random nucleotides. Over 8 million TCR beta CDR3 reads came from each mother, compared with some 3 million reads from each child. Thymic selection shapes the output of TCR recombination in a similar way in related and unrelated pairs, and inherited differences have a minor effect. Normalized repertoire overlap was always found to be slightly, but never significantly, higher in related mother-child pairs than in unrelated mother-child pairs. No persistent microchimeric T cell clones were found, with a detection sensitivity of around 100 clones per million clonotypes. In the study, deep NGS was used to compare the TCR beta repertoires of mothers and children, and features distinguishing related mother-child pairs from unrelated individuals were sought. The mean age was about 40 +/- 4 years for the mothers and about 10 +/- 4 years for the children. After adapter ligation was performed with NEBNext reagents, the libraries were sequenced on an Illumina HiSeq 2000 with 100+100 nt paired-end reads. To prevent cross-contamination, the mother and child libraries were prepared a month apart and were sequenced in separate runs. Between about 500,000 and 2,100,000 distinct TCR beta clonotypes were identified per donor. Naive TCR beta clonotypes were estimated from low-frequency clonotypes matched to each donor's FACS-determined naive share, without sorting.

Sequences were obtained from blood. The TCR was taken from a boy aged 5-17 years in good health. The rearranged chain carries TRBV2 and TRBJ2-5, with 7 bases aligning to TRBD2. With the DNA end fitting TRBJ2-1 better, the J assignment may be wrong. Here is the DNA: TGTGCCAGCAGGATTAGCGGGTCTGGGTTCAATGAGCAGTTCTTC. This gives the protein CASRISGSGFNEQFF.